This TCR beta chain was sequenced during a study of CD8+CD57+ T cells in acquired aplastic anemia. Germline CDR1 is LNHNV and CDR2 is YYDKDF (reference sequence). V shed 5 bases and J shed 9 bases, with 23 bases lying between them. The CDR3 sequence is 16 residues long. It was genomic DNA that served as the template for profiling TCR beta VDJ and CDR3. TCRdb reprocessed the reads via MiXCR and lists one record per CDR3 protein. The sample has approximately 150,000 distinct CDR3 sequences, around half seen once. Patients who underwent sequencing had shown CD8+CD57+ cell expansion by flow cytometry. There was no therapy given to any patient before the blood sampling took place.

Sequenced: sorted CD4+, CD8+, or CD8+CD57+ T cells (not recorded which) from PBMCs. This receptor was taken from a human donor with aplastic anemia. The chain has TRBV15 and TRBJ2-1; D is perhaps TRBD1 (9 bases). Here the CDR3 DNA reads TGTGCCACCAGCCCGAACCCCGGACAGGGGACTAGTGAGCAGTTCTTC. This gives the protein CATSPNPGQGTSEQFF.